Listed below are T cell receptor beta chains from one sample, sequenced in a study of blood T cell repertoires in COVID-19. Sequenced by immunoSEQ multiplex PCR; TCRdb stores in-frame clones only, minus some. The data show about 250,000 clones, more than 65% seen once. The sequenced sample was peripheral blood. The source of these receptors is a woman in her forties with active or convalescent COVID-19. CDR3s include the opening cysteine and the closing phenylalanine or tryptophan. The D gene is left open where the match is weak. Expanded clones are given a class, and other clones once, few, many or no size at all.

CDR3 | DNA | size | J | V | D
CASMKVLAGGFETQYF | TGTGCCAGCATGAAGGTACTAGCGGGGGGTTTTGAGACCCAGTACTTC | few | TRBJ2-5 | TRBV3-1/TRBV3-2 | TRBD2
CASSYKEGTEAFF | TGTGCCAGCAGTTATAAGGAGGGCACTGAAGCTTTCTTT | - | TRBJ1-1 | TRBV6-1 | -
CASSLGGENEQFF | TGTGCCAGCAGTTTGGGGGGGGAGAATGAGCAGTTCTTC | - | TRBJ2-1 | TRBV12-3/TRBV12-4 | TRBD2
CASSLQQGTEAFF | TGTGCCAGCAGTTTACAACAGGGAACTGAAGCTTTCTTT | - | TRBJ1-1 | TRBV12-3/TRBV12-4 | -
CASSQRGGRKEAFF | TGTGCCAGCAGCCAAAGAGGAGGGCGGAAGGAAGCTTTCTTT | - | TRBJ1-1 | TRBV3-1/TRBV3-2 | -
CASSVRGPLNEQFF | TGTGCCAGCAGTGTCAGGGGGCCACTCAATGAGCAGTTCTTC | many | TRBJ2-1 | TRBV2 | TRBD1
CASSQPGTGTEAFF | TGCGCCAGCAGCCAACCCGGGACAGGGACTGAAGCTTTCTTT | - | TRBJ1-1 | TRBV5-1 | TRBD1
CASSQLDTSSYNSPLHF | TGTGCCAGCTCACAATTGGACACGAGCTCCTATAATTCACCCCTCCACTTT | - | TRBJ1-6 | TRBV18 | -
CASSQGLAGDEQYF | TGCGCCAGCAGCCAGGGACTAGCGGGGGATGAGCAGTACTTC | few | TRBJ2-7 | TRBV5-1 | TRBD2
CASGRDRATGELFF | TGTGCCAGCGGCCGGGACAGGGCCACCGGGGAGCTGTTTTTT | - | TRBJ2-2 | TRBV7-2 | TRBD1
CASSEMQGAKNIQYF | TGTGCCAGCAGTGAAATGCAGGGGGCCAAAAACATTCAGTACTTC | - | TRBJ2-4 | TRBV6-1 | -
CASSSTRDRGRGYTF | TGTGCCAGCAGTTCCACACGGGACAGGGGGCGCGGCTACACCTTC | - | TRBJ1-2 | TRBV6-6 | TRBD1
CASSRRVTSGGRGITDTQYF | TGCGCCAGCAGCCGCCGTGTGACTAGCGGGGGGCGGGGGATTACAGATACGCAGTATTTT | - | TRBJ2-3 | TRBV23-1 | TRBD2
CATSRVGRTYEQYF | TGTGCCACCAGCAGAGTGGGGAGGACCTACGAGCAGTACTTC | - | TRBJ2-7 | TRBV15 | -
CASSLLGAGAGTDTQYF | TGTGCCAGCAGCCTCCTGGGAGCGGGGGCGGGCACAGATACGCAGTATTTT | - | TRBJ2-3 | TRBV28 | TRBD2
CASRGAGVTDTQYF | TGTGCCAGCAGAGGTGCGGGGGTCACAGATACGCAGTATTTT | - | TRBJ2-3 | TRBV2 | TRBD2
CASSLNSRDTQYF | TGTGCCAGCAGCTTAAATTCTAGGGATACGCAGTATTTT | - | TRBJ2-3 | TRBV7-3 | -
CASSLDPQGAAFF | TGTGCCAGCAGTTTAGACCCACAGGGGGCTGCTTTCTTT | few | TRBJ1-1 | TRBV12-3/TRBV12-4 | TRBD1
CASSPLRGPGANVLTF | TGTGCCAGCAGCCCCTTAAGGGGCCCTGGGGCCAACGTCCTGACTTTC | - | TRBJ2-6 | TRBV7-3 | -
CASSPGTSGGARETQYF | TGTGCCAGCAGTCCCGGGACTAGCGGGGGGGCGAGAGAGACCCAGTACTTC | once | TRBJ2-5 | TRBV28 | TRBD2
CASSLQGDYGYTF | TGTGCCAGCAGTTTACAAGGGGACTATGGCTACACCTTC | - | TRBJ1-2 | TRBV6-5 | -
CASSVRGSSYNEQFF | TGTGCCAGCAGCGTTCGTGGGAGCTCCTACAATGAGCAGTTCTTC | few | TRBJ2-1 | TRBV13 | -
CASSPRPWNYGYTF | TGTGCCAGCAGTCCGAGGCCGTGGAACTATGGCTACACCTTC | many | TRBJ1-2 | TRBV5-4 | -
CASRLRTTGTGNTEAFF | TGTGCCAGCAGGTTGAGGACAACCGGGACAGGGAACACTGAAGCTTTCTTT | - | TRBJ1-1 | TRBV21-1 | -
CASSLVAGLLVNTEAFF | TGCGCCAGCAGCTTGGTGGCAGGGCTGCTTGTTAACACTGAAGCTTTCTTT | - | TRBJ1-1 | TRBV5-1 | -
CASSPLIQGIYGYTF | TGTGCCAGTAGTCCATTGATCCAGGGAATCTATGGCTACACCTTC | - | TRBJ1-2 | TRBV19 | -
CASRTGAGTGELFF | TGTGCCAGCAGGACAGGGGCCGGCACCGGGGAGCTGTTTTTT | - | TRBJ2-2 | TRBV2 | TRBD1
CASSLVGDNSYEQYF | TGTGCCAGCAGCTTAGTGGGGGACAACTCCTACGAGCAGTACTTC | - | TRBJ2-7 | TRBV7-2 | -
CASNGGGGGGRTQYF | TGTGCCAGCAATGGCGGGGGGGGAGGAGGTCGGACCCAGTACTTC | - | TRBJ2-5 | TRBV2 | TRBD2
CASSDRPAGEQYF | TGTGCCAGCAGTGATAGGCCTGCGGGCGAGCAGTACTTC | - | TRBJ2-7 | TRBV25-1 | -
CASSPDRGSSEQFF | TGTGCCAGCAGTCCGGACAGGGGATCGTCTGAGCAGTTCTTC | - | TRBJ2-1 | TRBV6-6 | TRBD1
CASSWDRGRPTSPYEQYF | TGTGCCAGCAGCTGGGACAGGGGGCGACCAACTAGTCCTTACGAGCAGTACTTC | - | TRBJ2-7 | TRBV11-2 | TRBD1
CASSLYGNSGNTIYF | TGTGCCAGCAGCCTCTACGGGAACTCTGGAAACACCATATATTTT | - | TRBJ1-3 | TRBV9 | -
CSVEGGVTTSYNEQFF | TGCAGCGTTGAAGGGGGAGTAACCACCTCCTACAATGAGCAGTTCTTC | - | TRBJ2-1 | TRBV29-1 | -
CASSLLGQLTNTEAFF | TGTGCCAGCAGTTTACTAGGGCAGCTAACGAACACTGAAGCTTTCTTT | - | TRBJ1-1 | TRBV6-5 | -
CASSRYRENTEAFF | TGCGCCAGCAGCCGCTACAGGGAGAACACTGAAGCTTTCTTT | - | TRBJ1-1 | TRBV5-1 | -
CATSRAGSNQPQHF | TGTGCCACCAGCAGAGCAGGGAGCAATCAGCCCCAGCATTTT | - | TRBJ1-5 | TRBV15 | -
CASSSPLQGRYGYTF | TGTGCCAGCAGCTCCCCCTTACAGGGGCGGTATGGCTACACCTTC | - | TRBJ1-2 | TRBV27 | TRBD1
CASRDRTESSYEQYF | TGTGCCAGCAGGGACCGGACAGAGAGCTCCTACGAGCAGTACTTC | - | TRBJ2-7 | TRBV2 | -
CASSLGLDRGEQYF | TGTGCCAGCAGCTTAGGACTCGACAGGGGCGAGCAGTACTTC | - | TRBJ2-7 | TRBV13 | TRBD1
CASSQGHLLNTGELFF | TGTGCCAGCAGCCAAGGGCACCTGCTGAACACCGGGGAGCTGTTTTTT | - | TRBJ2-2 | TRBV3-1/TRBV3-2 | -
CASSLLPIYGYTF | TGTGCCAGCAGCCTGCTACCGATCTATGGCTACACCTTC | once | TRBJ1-2 | TRBV5-5 | -
CASSLLGALLGYTF | TGTGCCAGCAGTCTCCTGGGGGCGCTTCTTGGCTACACCTTC | few | TRBJ1-2 | TRBV28 | -
CAWGVGYTGELFF | TGTGCCTGGGGGGTGGGCTACACCGGGGAGCTGTTTTTT | - | TRBJ2-2 | TRBV30 | -
CASSQMSGGAGKTQYF | TGTGCCAGCAGCCAAATGAGCGGGGGGGCTGGGAAGACCCAGTACTTC | - | TRBJ2-5 | TRBV3-1/TRBV3-2 | TRBD2
CASSTPRPSEKLFF | TGTGCCAGCAGCACCCCGAGGCCATCAGAAAAACTGTTTTTT | - | TRBJ1-4 | TRBV11-2 | -
CATSPRQTYEQYF | TGTGCCACCAGCCCCCGACAGACCTACGAGCAGTACTTC | - | TRBJ2-7 | TRBV15 | -
CASGQGWTEAFF | TGTGCCAGCGGACAGGGATGGACTGAAGCTTTCTTT | - | TRBJ1-1 | TRBV6-5 | TRBD1
CASPTSGGEGQETQYF | TGTGCCAGCCCGACTAGCGGGGGGGAAGGGCAAGAGACCCAGTACTTC | - | TRBJ2-5 | TRBV27 | TRBD2
CASSRQGSPTEAFF | TGCGCCAGCAGCCGACAGGGAAGCCCAACTGAAGCTTTCTTT | - | TRBJ1-1 | TRBV5-1 | TRBD1